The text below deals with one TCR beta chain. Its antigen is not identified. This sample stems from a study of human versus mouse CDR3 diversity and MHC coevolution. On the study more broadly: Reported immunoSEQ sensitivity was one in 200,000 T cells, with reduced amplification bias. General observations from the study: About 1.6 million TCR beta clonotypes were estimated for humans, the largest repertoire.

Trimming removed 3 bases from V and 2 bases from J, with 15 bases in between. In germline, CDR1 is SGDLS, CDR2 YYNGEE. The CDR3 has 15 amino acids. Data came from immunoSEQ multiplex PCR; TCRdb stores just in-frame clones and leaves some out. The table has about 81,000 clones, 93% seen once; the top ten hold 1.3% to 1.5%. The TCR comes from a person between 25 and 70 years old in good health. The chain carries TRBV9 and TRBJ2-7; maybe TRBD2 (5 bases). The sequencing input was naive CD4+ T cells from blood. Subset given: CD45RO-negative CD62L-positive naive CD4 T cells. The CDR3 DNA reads TGTGCCAGCAGCGCGGGGTTGGACTCCACCTACGAGCAGTACTTC. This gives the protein CASSAGLDSTYEQYF.